What follows is one TCR beta chain and its context. This entry belongs to a study of T cells in Graves' hyperthyroidism and ophthalmopathy. RNA transcripts gave rise to amplified TCR beta CDR3 regions. The HTBI primer set served for first-round RT-PCR of the TCR CDR3. TCRdb passed the multiplex PCR reads through MiXCR, listing each CDR3 protein once. The sample shows 490,000 or so distinct CDR3 sequences, roughly 22% of them seen only once. With 0 bases removed from V and 8 bases from J, the gap between germline ends came to 12 bases. Looked up from germline, CDR1 is SGDLS and CDR2 is YYNGEE. This CDR3 spans 14 amino acids.

The gene calls are TRBV9 and TRBJ2-4, with a possible D match to TRBD2 (6 bases). Sequencing input: blood. The sequence was obtained from a woman between 65 and 79 years old with Graves' ophthalmopathy. The CDR3 region has the DNA TGTGCCAGCAGCGTAGACCCCGGGGGAGACATTCAGTACTTC. It translates to CASSVDPGGDIQYF.